This T cell receptor beta chain was recovered during a study of T cells in Graves' hyperthyroidism and ophthalmopathy. Comments on this clonotype: Antigen specificity is unknown.

Amplified TCR beta CDR3 regions derived from RNA transcripts. The TCR CDR3 was amplified in a first-round RT-PCR using the HTBI primer set. MiXCR, run by TCRdb on the multiplex PCR reads, gives a single entry per CDR3 protein. The table records about 540,000 distinct CDR3 sequences, around 45% of them present only once. Study-wide findings and caveats: Also found in blood were most expanded thyroid clonotypes above 0.001. Median prediction lead before ophthalmopathy onset was 5 to 7 months with the model.

The CDR3 has 14 residues. Trimming shortened V by 6 bases and J by 0 bases, and 12 bases separated the two germline ends. The genes are TRBV12-3 or TRBV12-4 and TRBJ2-7, with D perhaps matching TRBD2 (6 bases). The TCR comes from a woman between 18 and 30 years old with Graves' hyperthyroidism. Sequenced input: peripheral blood or thyroid tissue (not recorded which). CDR3 sequence reads: CASSGRRNSYEQYF. The CDR3 nucleotides read TGTGCCAGCAGCGGGAGACGTAACTCCTACGAGCAGTACTTC.